These T cell receptor beta chains were read from a single sample in a study of glioma-infiltrating T cells after dendritic cell vaccination. Profiled with immunoSEQ multiplex PCR; TCRdb holds only in-frame clones, not every one. The table lists fewer than 110,000 clones, more than 80% of them singletons. Sequencing used blood, obtained before dendritic cell vaccination. These receptors came from a human donor with glioblastoma. CDR3s include the opening cysteine and the closing phenylalanine or tryptophan. Each record gives: D gene, clone size, J gene, V gene, CDR3 protein, CDR3 DNA. A D gene is named only where the DNA matches it firmly. Clone size is given for some rows only: seen once, a few or many times, or a class if the clone is expanded.

d_call: TRBD1; clone_size: once; j_call: TRBJ1-2; v_call: TRBV30; cdr3_aa: CAWSGQGRHYGYTF; cdr3_nt: TGTGCCTGGAGTGGACAGGGACGGCACTATGGCTACACCTTC
d_call: TRBD1; clone_size: -; j_call: TRBJ2-3; v_call: TRBV27; cdr3_aa: CASSDGQVLTDTQYF; cdr3_nt: TGTGCCAGCAGCGATGGACAGGTGCTCACAGATACGCAGTATTTT
d_call: -; clone_size: once; j_call: TRBJ2-7; v_call: TRBV6-1; cdr3_aa: CASIKQVLSSYEQYF; cdr3_nt: TGTGCCAGCATCAAACAGGTTCTCTCCTCCTACGAGCAGTACTTC
d_call: -; clone_size: -; j_call: TRBJ1-1; v_call: TRBV7-2; cdr3_aa: CASGRDLNTEAFF; cdr3_nt: TGTGCCAGCGGCCGGGACTTGAACACTGAAGCTTTCTTT
d_call: -; clone_size: -; j_call: TRBJ1-1; v_call: TRBV6-1; cdr3_aa: CASKKGGPTEAFF; cdr3_nt: TGTGCCAGCAAAAAGGGGGGGCCGACTGAAGCTTTCTTT
d_call: TRBD1; clone_size: once; j_call: TRBJ2-7; v_call: TRBV6-1; cdr3_aa: CASSLTGGAGYEQYF; cdr3_nt: TGTGCCAGCAGTCTAACAGGGGGCGCCGGTTACGAGCAGTACTTC
d_call: TRBD2; clone_size: many; j_call: TRBJ2-3; v_call: TRBV6-4; cdr3_aa: CASSDSTSGGGADTQYF; cdr3_nt: TGTGCCAGCAGTGACTCGACTAGCGGGGGTGGGGCAGATACGCAGTATTTT
d_call: -; clone_size: -; j_call: TRBJ2-5; v_call: TRBV4-3; cdr3_aa: CASSQDLRHLETQYF; cdr3_nt: TGCGCCAGCAGCCAAGATCTGAGACATTTGGAGACCCAGTACTTC
d_call: TRBD2; clone_size: -; j_call: TRBJ2-3; v_call: TRBV5-4; cdr3_aa: CASRADTSGGDPSTDTQYF; cdr3_nt: TGTGCCAGCAGGGCCGATACTAGCGGGGGCGACCCTAGCACAGATACGCAGTATTTT
d_call: -; clone_size: -; j_call: TRBJ2-7; v_call: TRBV6-6; cdr3_aa: CASSLGNEQYF; cdr3_nt: TGTGCCAGCAGCCTAGGTAACGAGCAGTACTTC
d_call: TRBD1; clone_size: -; j_call: TRBJ2-5; v_call: TRBV5-4; cdr3_aa: CASSPFRDSLQETQYF; cdr3_nt: TGTGCCAGCAGTCCATTCCGGGACAGCTTGCAAGAGACCCAGTACTTC
d_call: -; clone_size: few; j_call: TRBJ2-7; v_call: TRBV6-6; cdr3_aa: CASSQVPQGIIHF; cdr3_nt: TGTGCCAGCAGTCAAGTCCCTCAGGGGATCATCCACTTC
d_call: TRBD1; clone_size: -; j_call: TRBJ1-2; v_call: TRBV11-2; cdr3_aa: CASSVRTGNYGYTF; cdr3_nt: TGTGCCAGCAGCGTTCGGACAGGGAACTATGGCTACACCTTC
d_call: TRBD2; clone_size: -; j_call: TRBJ2-5; v_call: TRBV6-1; cdr3_aa: CASRVAGGRRETQYF; cdr3_nt: TGTGCCAGCAGGGTAGCGGGGGGGCGAAGGGAGACCCAGTACTTC
d_call: TRBD2; clone_size: -; j_call: TRBJ2-7; v_call: TRBV4-2; cdr3_aa: CASSLQSHRAGATGEQYF; cdr3_nt: TGTGCCAGCAGCCTACAAAGCCACCGAGCGGGGGCCACTGGGGAGCAGTACTTC
d_call: -; clone_size: few; j_call: TRBJ2-7; v_call: TRBV28; cdr3_aa: CASSQPNRYHEQYF; cdr3_nt: TGTGCCAGCAGTCAACCTAACAGGTACCACGAGCAGTACTTC
d_call: -; clone_size: once; j_call: TRBJ1-4; v_call: TRBV6-5; cdr3_aa: CASGRRGMKKLFF; cdr3_nt: TGTGCCAGCGGGCGACGGGGAATGAAAAAACTGTTTTTT
d_call: TRBD1; clone_size: -; j_call: TRBJ2-7; v_call: TRBV4-1; cdr3_aa: CASSRPGQKSYEQYF; cdr3_nt: TGCGCCAGCAGCCGACCGGGACAGAAGTCCTACGAGCAGTACTTC
d_call: TRBD2; clone_size: -; j_call: TRBJ2-5; v_call: TRBV5-1; cdr3_aa: CASSPSGGVGETQYF; cdr3_nt: TGCGCCAGCAGCCCGTCTGGGGGGGTCGGAGAGACCCAGTACTTC
d_call: TRBD1; clone_size: -; j_call: TRBJ2-7; v_call: TRBV7-2; cdr3_aa: CASSLAGTVNYEQYF; cdr3_nt: TGTGCCAGCAGCTTAGCCGGGACAGTAAACTACGAGCAGTACTTC
d_call: -; clone_size: -; j_call: TRBJ1-3; v_call: TRBV4-2; cdr3_aa: CASSQDQFGGYAGNTIYF; cdr3_nt: TGTGCCAGCAGCCAAGATCAGTTCGGGGGGTATGCTGGAAACACCATATATTTT
d_call: -; clone_size: -; j_call: TRBJ2-1; v_call: TRBV5-4; cdr3_aa: CASSTDSYNEQFF; cdr3_nt: TGTGCCAGCAGTACCGACAGTTACAATGAGCAGTTCTTC
d_call: -; clone_size: few; j_call: TRBJ1-1; v_call: TRBV7-2; cdr3_aa: CASSLNSEAFF; cdr3_nt: TGTGCCAGCAGCTTAAACTCCGAAGCTTTCTTT
d_call: TRBD1; clone_size: -; j_call: TRBJ2-2; v_call: TRBV7-2; cdr3_aa: CASSKGQGLGELFF; cdr3_nt: TGTGCCAGCAGCAAGGGACAGGGACTCGGGGAGCTGTTTTTT
d_call: -; clone_size: -; j_call: TRBJ1-2; v_call: TRBV4-1; cdr3_aa: CASSHVKTRGTRLGYGYTF; cdr3_nt: TGCGCCAGCAGCCACGTAAAGACCAGGGGAACAAGGCTTGGCTATGGCTACACCTTC
d_call: -; clone_size: -; j_call: TRBJ2-1; v_call: TRBV5-4; cdr3_aa: CASSLPQGTYNEQFF; cdr3_nt: TGTGCCAGCAGCTTACCACAGGGTACCTACAATGAGCAGTTCTTC
d_call: -; clone_size: few; j_call: TRBJ1-3; v_call: TRBV19; cdr3_aa: CASSSNKEPGNTIYF; cdr3_nt: TGTGCCAGTAGTTCCAACAAAGAACCTGGAAACACCATATATTTT
d_call: -; clone_size: -; j_call: TRBJ1-2; v_call: TRBV6-5; cdr3_aa: CASSYSRTQYTF; cdr3_nt: TGTGCCAGCAGTTACTCTAGGACACAGTACACCTTC
d_call: TRBD1; clone_size: -; j_call: TRBJ1-4; v_call: TRBV4-2; cdr3_aa: CASSQGPGTGGEKLFF; cdr3_nt: TGTGCCAGCAGCCAAGGTCCGGGGACAGGGGGTGAAAAACTGTTTTTT
d_call: -; clone_size: -; j_call: TRBJ2-5; v_call: TRBV11-2; cdr3_aa: CASSFARSARTQYF; cdr3_nt: TGTGCCAGCAGCTTTGCCAGATCCGCTCGGACCCAGTACTTC
d_call: TRBD2; clone_size: -; j_call: TRBJ2-1; v_call: TRBV6-6; cdr3_aa: CASSTPGTKDYNEQFF; cdr3_nt: TGTGCCAGCAGTACCCCCGGGACTAAGGACTACAATGAGCAGTTCTTC
d_call: -; clone_size: -; j_call: TRBJ1-6; v_call: TRBV30; cdr3_aa: CAWVPSSGYNSPLHF; cdr3_nt: TGTGCCTGGGTCCCTTCGTCAGGGTATAATTCACCCCTCCACTTT
d_call: -; clone_size: -; j_call: TRBJ1-1; v_call: TRBV5-5; cdr3_aa: CASSPGDGNTEAFF; cdr3_nt: TGTGCCAGCAGCCCAGGGGACGGGAACACTGAAGCTTTCTTT
d_call: -; clone_size: -; j_call: TRBJ1-2; v_call: TRBV19; cdr3_aa: CASSISSGGHYGYTF; cdr3_nt: TGTGCCAGTAGTATATCCAGCGGGGGCCACTATGGCTACACCTTC
d_call: TRBD2; clone_size: -; j_call: TRBJ2-3; v_call: TRBV5-4; cdr3_aa: CASRSGLAGAQGDTQYF; cdr3_nt: TGTGCCAGCAGGTCCGGACTAGCGGGGGCCCAGGGGGATACGCAGTATTTT
d_call: -; clone_size: few; j_call: TRBJ2-1; v_call: TRBV21-1; cdr3_aa: CASSKGQGYNEQFF; cdr3_nt: TGTGCCAGCAGCAAAGGACAGGGTTACAATGAGCAGTTCTTC
d_call: TRBD1; clone_size: -; j_call: TRBJ1-1; v_call: TRBV5-6; cdr3_aa: CASSWGQLNTEAFF; cdr3_nt: TGTGCCAGCAGCTGGGGACAGCTCAACACTGAAGCTTTCTTT
d_call: TRBD2; clone_size: -; j_call: TRBJ2-1; v_call: TRBV11-2; cdr3_aa: CASSLDGLAETSSYNEQFF; cdr3_nt: TGTGCCAGCAGCTTAGACGGACTAGCGGAAACTAGCTCCTACAATGAGCAGTTCTTC
d_call: -; clone_size: -; j_call: TRBJ2-3; v_call: TRBV7-6; cdr3_aa: CASSPTAPPDTQYF; cdr3_nt: TGTGCCTCCTCACCTACCGCTCCGCCAGATACGCAGTATTTT
d_call: -; clone_size: -; j_call: TRBJ1-2; v_call: TRBV11-2; cdr3_aa: CASSLVSMQGLHRRYTF; cdr3_nt: TGTGCCAGCAGCTTAGTTTCCATGCAGGGGCTTCATCGGCGCTACACCTTC